The text below deals with one TCR beta chain. The CDR3 contains 15 residues. From germline, CDR1 is SGHTA and CDR2 FQGNSA. V dropped 5 bases and J dropped 5; count of bases not matched to a gene: 10. The sample originates from a study of cytomegalovirus exposure and HLA in healthy donors. The PCR contained 60 Vbeta and 13 Jbeta primers. TCRdb's table, derived via immunoSEQ multiplex PCR, lists solely in-frame clones and lacks some. The table has 95,000 to 150,000 clones, 81% seen once. Sequences were obtained from PBMCs. The clonotype originates from a man aged 18 to 30 in good health and CMV-seronegative. This chain links TRBV7-2 with TRBJ1-1; 8 bases agree with TRBD1. The CDR3 region has the DNA TGTGCCAGCAGCAGCCGACAGGGGCGGATGACTGAAGCTTTCTTT. As protein: CASSSRQGRMTEAFF.